This T cell receptor beta chain came from a study of OX40 agonist ivuxolimab in advanced cancers. In terms of the full investigation: Ivuxolimab, which targeted the costimulatory receptor OX40 (CD134), was an agonistic, fully human IgG2 monoclonal antibody. Peripheral TCRbeta sequencing was intended to test whether TCR sequence diversity was altered and clonal T-cell expansion was caused by ivuxolimab. Intravenous ivuxolimab was administered to patients every 2 weeks at six dose levels: 0.01, 0.1, 0.3, 1.5, 3 and 10 mg/kg. Patients were allowed to have had prior anti-PD-1, anti-PD-L1 or anti-CTLA-4 therapy, and approximately 41% of the dose-escalation patients had previously received checkpoint inhibitors. In the dose-escalation cohort, approximately 82% of patients were male, and the mean age was roughly 60 years with a range of 23 to 79. Partial responses occurred in three dose-escalation patients, of whom one had hepatocellular carcinoma and two had cutaneous melanoma. Among the roughly 52 dose-escalation patients, 19 had hepatocellular carcinoma, 15 or so melanoma, 9 renal cell carcinoma and 9 head and neck cancer. The monotherapy dose-escalation portion (N of about 49 patients) of the phase I ivuxolimab trial is reported in the paper. Results the study describes overall, beyond this receptor: Low levels of normalized T-cell clonal expansion were also shown by some nonresponding patients. In the 0.1-3.0 mg/kg groups, partial responders were among the patients with the lowest normalized peripheral clonal expansion, particularly in CD8+ T cells. After ivuxolimab, more expanded clones were found on average in CD8+ T cells than in CD4+ T cells. Which antigens the clonally expanded peripheral T cells were specific for was not determined. At doses from 0.1 to 3.0 mg/kg, clonal expansion was seen in both CD4+ and CD8+ blood T cells between baseline and week 6.

For sequencing of the TCRbeta CDR3 region, genomic DNA was extracted from the sorted cells. TCRbeta CDR3 regions were sequenced using the immunoSEQ Assay. TCRdb limited this immuneACCESS table to in-frame rearrangements with V and J called. A share of clones is missing; checked studies link under half to unresolved V genes, and the rest is unexplained. The sample yields about 94,000 clones; under 95% were counted once. About 0.81% of the sample is taken by the ten largest. Comments on this clone: No antigen is known for it. Base qualities are not recorded, but no much larger clone differs from it by a single base.

The trial excluded patients who had a history of autoimmune disease or who were on systemic immunosuppression. Peripheral blood for TCR sequencing was collected from all dose cohorts at baseline, on cycle 4 day 1, and on cycle 7 day 1. Samples came from an open-label, multicenter, first-in-human phase I dose-escalation trial of ivuxolimab. The trial enrolled adults with locally advanced or metastatic head and neck squamous cell, hepatocellular, melanoma or renal cell carcinoma. Before TCR sequencing, CD4+ T cells and CD8+ T cells from peripheral blood were sorted into separate populations. Including cysteine and phenylalanine, the CDR3 has 17 amino acids. Here the CDR3 DNA is all that survives: 51 bases in frame from base 1. The germline V gene yields SGHTA for CDR1 and FQGNSA for CDR2. V is shortened by 7 bases, J by 6 bases, and the region joining them spans 26 bases.

The origin of this receptor is an adult with an advanced solid tumor such as melanoma, head and neck, liver or kidney cancer. This receptor chain uses TRBV7-2 and TRBJ2-3; the D segment could be TRBD2, given 7 matching bases. The sequencing used CD4+ or CD8+ T cells sorted from blood, collected in a trial of the OX40 agonist ivuxolimab. The DNA reads as follows: TGTGCCAGCAAATGGAGGGCTAGCGGAGGGGGTGAGGATACGCAGTATTTT. Its translation is CASKWRASGGGEDTQYF.